This T cell receptor beta chain emerged from a study of cytomegalovirus exposure and HLA in healthy donors (TCRdb year 2017). Turning to the overall study: An earlier analysis of approximately 550 of the donors reported roughly 300 Gb of sequence data and more than 90 million unique TCR beta sequences from approximately 180 million T cells. To study patterns of TCR occurrence, a later analysis re-analyzed previously published TCR beta repertoires from around 700 donors and added high-resolution HLA genotyping. The genetic ancestry cluster associated with self-reported Caucasian donors included 80% to 90% of the approximately 410 genotyped donors. Among 300 to 450 genotyped donors of the cohort, an average of approximately 250,000 unique TCR beta nucleotide sequences were sequenced per donor, roughly a sixth of them non-productive. Alongside the repertoire data, information on donor age, sex, ethnicity and CMV serostatus was compiled. The study aimed to test whether signatures of past pathogen exposure could be identified by cataloging public T cell receptors. About 300 gigabases of sequencing data and around 90 million unique TCR sequences made up an early release that covered 500 to 700 HLA-typed donors. About five DR-DQ haplotypes were handled as single units for association and clustering because linkage in the cohort was strong. Rather than using new phenotypic data, the later analysis identified candidate immune exposures from TCR beta sequences and from how often those sequences occurred across donors. The study used immunosequencing to profile the T cell repertoires of around 600 subjects and linked those repertoires to cytomegalovirus serostatus. An earlier analysis of several hundred of the donors applied high-throughput TCR beta sequencing to assess whether each TCR beta V gene segment acted as functional or pseudogenic. Typing coverage differed by locus: A, B, C, DRB1 and DQB1 were typed in about 629-640 donors, DQA1 in 500 to 550, DPA1 in over 600, and DPB1 in approximately 450. To predict cytomegalovirus infection status, the study brought together high-throughput TCR immunosequencing, statistical association of individual TCRs with disease status, and machine learning. A later genetic analysis used genome-wide SNP genotypes for about 55% of the 666 donors, treating that subset as a discovery cohort. HLA typing covered class I and class II loci at four-digit resolution. Besides the first cohort of roughly 640 subjects, a separate validation cohort made up of around 120 different subjects was used. All discovery cohort repertoires had been generated on a single sequencing platform. Broad study findings and their caveats: In the study, about 150 TCR beta chains were listed as associated with cytomegalovirus. The only immune exposure information available for the cohort was CMV serostatus. According to a later analysis, most CMV-associated TCR beta chains appeared to be HLA-restricted, and the HLA associations seemed to be driven largely by CMV exposure. According to the authors, the approach could potentially be generalized to other disease states and immunological phenotypes. A further reported finding was that TCR beta sequences accurately predicted the HLA-A and HLA-B alleles for most subjects in the first cohort. Because some donors lacked HLA typing at each locus, the association tests relied only on the typed subset. Most TCR sequences were observed very rarely across donors, whereas some public TCRs were present in many individuals. This cohort had only TCR beta chains sequenced, and the lack of alpha or paired-chain data limited which features could be detected. At a false discovery rate of 0.05, a later analysis linked about 16,000 TCR beta sequences to specific HLA alleles. A few of the identified cytomegalovirus-associated TCR beta chains were confirmed in vitro to be specific for cytomegalovirus antigens. When HLA alleles, especially DR and DQ, strongly co-occurred, TCR associations were difficult to assign to individual alleles. The classifier was reported to diagnose cytomegalovirus status with high specificity and sensitivity in both the original and validation cohorts. Because the 87-base-pair reads could not distinguish some IMGT-functional V segments, including TRBV6-2 and TRBV6-3, those segments were excluded. In a later genetic analysis, a missense DCLRE1C variant was associated with V-gene and J-gene trimming of TCR beta chains, and the association was replicated in an independent cohort. In an earlier analysis of approximately 590 of the donors, most TCR beta V segments were observed in productive rearrangements about 87% or about 30% of the time, broadly matching IMGT annotations. According to a later analysis, parvovirus B19, influenza, CMV and Epstein-Barr virus appeared linked to several top co-occurrence clusters. A cluster of highly shared sequence variants was judged likely to be a technical artifact of the sequencing pipeline. Linkage disequilibrium might explain the correlated functional status among segregating V segments, but an unknown experimental factor could not be excluded. The presence/absence analyses assumed that sequencing depth was roughly uniform across donors, and that assumption may not be true. According to a later genetic analysis, donors in an Asian-associated ancestry cluster had fewer N-insertions in productive TCRs than the approximately 700-donor mean. In a later analysis, the rate of TCR association differed among HLA loci, with DRB1 alleles having the most associated TCRs and HLA-C alleles having the fewest. The earlier analysis of fewer than 750 of the donors excluded roughly 16 rarely observed V segments, including chromosome 9 orphons, because counts were too low. Compared with equally common non-associated chains, HLA-associated TCR beta chains in a later analysis were more clonally expanded and had lower generation probabilities.

The cohort was made up of 500 to 800 healthy bone marrow donors. At the time of sampling, all cohort members were nominally healthy, though unrecorded immune exposures were likely present. The donor tested CMV seropositive, placing the donor among the roughly 300 seropositive members of the cohort. A peripheral blood sample was provided by each donor, and peripheral blood mononuclear cells were used for TCR beta sequencing. The Qiagen DNeasy Blood Extraction Kit was used to extract genomic DNA from the blood cell samples. Points on this clone: This clone's antigen is unknown. No base quality information exists; no much larger clone differs at one position.

The V end gives up 6 bases and the J end 5 bases, leaving 3 bases in the junction not matched to a gene. CDR1 and CDR2, per the germline V gene, are SNHLY and FYNNEI. There are 13 amino acids in the CDR3, from cysteine to phenylalanine inclusive. Only the CDR3 DNA stays, 39 bases, in frame from base 1. Library construction relied on the immunoSEQ multiplex PCR assay. For the multiplex PCR, a mixture combining 60 forward primers for TCR Vbeta segments and 13 reverse primers for TCR Jbeta segments was used. Amplification of the CDR3 region of rearranged TCR beta genes was performed with a multiplex PCR assay on genomic DNA. The amplified TCR beta libraries were sequenced on the Illumina HiSeq System as 87-base-pair reads. Concerning the study's data processing: A later analysis counted tens of millions of unique TCR beta chains across the 690 or so repertoires, and 10 million to 12 million of these chains were shared by at least two donors. To remove PCR and sequencing errors, raw reads were error-corrected and collapsed into unique sequences using a nearest-neighbor algorithm that merged closely related sequences. Alignment of CDR3 sequences to IMGT reference sequences was used to assign V, D and J gene segments. For a sequence to be retained, at least a six-nucleotide match to both a V gene segment and a J gene segment was required. Rearrangements were classified as productive when the CDR3 lacked stop codons and remained in frame with V and J, and all other rearrangements were classified as non-productive. CDR3 was defined according to IMGT convention as the region running from the second conserved V-encoded cysteine to the conserved J-encoded phenylalanine. The earlier analysis of fewer than 700 of the donors excluded sequences that lacked an unambiguous match to a single V gene segment. In an earlier analysis of roughly 600 of the donors, a V segment was called functional when productive rearrangements were above 56.7%, and segregating when the standard deviation between donors exceeded 5%. A statistical classification framework was built to diagnose cytomegalovirus status from the catalog of TCR beta chain sequences. V and J gene assignment, in a later analysis, came from comparing TCR nucleotide sequences with IMGT/GENE-DB human TR gene sequences. A later analysis assigned CDR3 sequences and most-parsimonious VDJ recombination scenarios with the TCRdist pipeline. In a later analysis, each TCR beta chain was defined by its CDR3 amino acid sequence together with its V-gene family, and reads lacking a unique V-gene family were excluded. In a later analysis, several hundred highly shared, low-generation-probability nucleotide sequences were removed to address suspected cross-contamination and a sequencing artifact. In a later analysis, a clonal expansion index for each public chain was calculated from normalized within-repertoire ranks of inferred template counts. Generation probabilities in a later analysis came from a VDJ recombination model fitted to out-of-frame rearrangements, and those results were checked against IGoR. In a later analysis, hypergeometric tests were used to score TCR-TCR, TCR-HLA and TCR-CMV co-occurrence, with a repertoire-size bias correction applied to TCR pairs. False discovery rates were estimated in a later analysis by permuting HLA or CMV assignments 20 times. A later analysis grouped co-occurring TCRs with DBSCAN, adding TCRdist sequence similarity when clustering within HLA-allele-positive subsets. Repertoires with fewer than 30,000 or more than 120,000 public chains were left out of co-occurrence clustering, as were a handful of repertoires with anomalous nucleotide sharing. This is the immuneACCESS table as TCRdb keeps it, with only in-frame sequences that have V and J called. A part of the clones is gone; compared with another copy, unresolved V genes explain less than half, and the rest is unexplained. V, J and clone size are those of that table, while D and trimming were read from the DNA. The sample yields roughly 98,000 clones; roughly 79% were counted once. Of the sample, 12% to 15% is held by the ten largest clones.

This sequence was found in a woman in her sixties or seventies in good health and CMV-seropositive. The sample taken for sequencing was PBMCs. This chain joins TRBV2 to TRBJ1-1, and TRBD1 aligns with 10 junction nucleotides. The CDR3 region reads CASRRTGGTEAFF. In nucleotide form, the sequence is TGTGCCAGCAGGAGGACAGGGGGTACTGAAGCTTTCTTT.